This TCR beta chain was documented in a study of CD8 T cells in Susac syndrome. Reverse transcription of about 0.45 to 1 ug RNA was performed with random hexamers. TCRdb reprocessed the immunoSEQ multiplex PCR reads with MiXCR, giving one entry per CDR3 protein. The table has over 150,000 distinct CDR3 sequences, 90% to 96% seen once. Between the trimmed V and J ends, which lost 2 bases and 6 bases, there was a span of 16 bases. CDR1 and CDR2 from the germline V gene are SGHAT and FQDESV (reference sequence). There are 15 residues in the CDR3. The specimen was CD4+ T cells from PBMCs. The V and J genes are TRBV11-1 and TRBJ1-1; D may be TRBD1 (5 bases). This TCR came from a human donor with Susac syndrome. CDR3 sequence (DNA): TGTGCCAGCAGCTTACGGACCTTCCGGGGCGCTGAAGCTTTCTTT. Protein: CASSLRTFRGAEAFF.